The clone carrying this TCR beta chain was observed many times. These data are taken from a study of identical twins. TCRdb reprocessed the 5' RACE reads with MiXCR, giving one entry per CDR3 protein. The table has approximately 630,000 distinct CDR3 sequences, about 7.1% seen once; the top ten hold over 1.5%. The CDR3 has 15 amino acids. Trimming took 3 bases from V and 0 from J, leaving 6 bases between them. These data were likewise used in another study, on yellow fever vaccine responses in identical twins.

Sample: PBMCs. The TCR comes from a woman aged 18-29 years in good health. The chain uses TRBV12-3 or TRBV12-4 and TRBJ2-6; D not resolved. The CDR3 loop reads CASSLLGSGANVLTF. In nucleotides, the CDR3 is TGTGCCAGCAGTTTGCTTGGCTCTGGGGCCAACGTCCTGACTTTC.